This is a list of T cell receptor beta chains from one sample in a study of blood T cell repertoires in COVID-19. The assay was immunoSEQ multiplex PCR, and TCRdb's table has in-frame clones only and misses some. The table includes around 150,000 clones, more than 60% detected once. Sequenced: peripheral blood. The source of these receptors is a man aged 60 to 69 with acute or convalescent COVID-19. CDR3s leave out the opening cysteine and the closing phenylalanine or tryptophan.

v_call	j_call	cdr3_aa
TRBV19	TRBJ2-7	ASSTSGGNYEQY
TRBV19	TRBJ1-5	ASSIGTGGNQPQH
TRBV14	TRBJ1-2	ASSRNSAGDRHT
TRBV5-5	TRBJ1-4	ASSLGYGGKEKLF
TRBV10-3	TRBJ1-5	AISESGGPVGEPQH
TRBV19	TRBJ2-7	ASSWDSSYEQY
TRBV4-3	TRBJ1-1	ASSQSSGEAF
TRBV18	TRBJ2-2	ASSPLIPAAVLSTGELF
TRBV5-4	TRBJ2-7	ASSLALGAAEQY
TRBV6-5	TRBJ1-1	SSSLALNTEAF
TRBV5-4	TRBJ2-5	ASSWVGGGETQY
TRBV4-3	TRBJ1-5	ASSQGRGMQPQH
TRBV5-1	TRBJ2-1	ASSLYAAGSNYNEQF
TRBV30	TRBJ2-7	AWSPLQFANYEQY
TRBV5-6	TRBJ1-2	ASSLRTGTYGYT
TRBV11-2	TRBJ2-7	ASSSPRGRGETYEQY
TRBV28	TRBJ2-3	ASSDTGASTDTQY
TRBV19	TRBJ1-5	ASSSAVSANQPQH
TRBV19	TRBJ1-2	ASSTGGDGYT
TRBV29-1	TRBJ2-7	SVTGFISSYEQY
TRBV20-1	TRBJ1-1	SASPQGNTEAF
TRBV29-1	TRBJ1-4	SVSGGQGANEKLF
TRBV7-9	TRBJ1-2	ASRSYPVGQGAHGYT
TRBV9	TRBJ1-6	ASSVGPTGDLNSPLH
TRBV11-3	TRBJ2-2	ASSDRTSGGATGELF
TRBV6-5	TRBJ2-6	ARDRSGANVLT
TRBV9	TRBJ1-1	ASSVAGRAGEEAF
TRBV30	TRBJ1-3	AWKAAGSGNTIY